This entry lists 28 T cell receptor beta chains sequenced from one sample in a study of blood T cell repertoires in COVID-19. The protocol was immunoSEQ multiplex PCR, while the TCRdb copy is restricted to in-frame clones and leaves out a portion. In the table there are tens of thousands of clones, roughly 88% of which are singletons. Source material: peripheral blood. These receptors were obtained from an elderly man with active or convalescent COVID-19.

This clone came up a few times. The V call is TRBV28, the J call TRBJ1-5; 7 bases line up with TRBD1. The CDR3 runs to 15 residues. CDR1 and CDR2 from the germline V gene are MDHEN and SYDVKM. The ends lost 5 bases at V and 6 bases at J; junction bases unmatched: 10. CDR3: CASSPTGVLGQPQHF. CDR3 coding DNA: TGTGCCAGCAGTCCCACAGGGGTCCTAGGTCAGCCCCAGCATTTT.

The gene calls are TRBV19 and TRBJ2-2; TRBD1 might be the D (8 bases). There are 15 residues in the CDR3. Trimming took 7 bases from V and 2 from J, leaving 14 bases between them. Germline-derived CDR1 and CDR2 are LNHDA and SQIVND (reference sequence). The CDR3 DNA reads TGTGCCAGTACCGGGGGGACAGGAAACACCGGGGAGCTGTTTTTT. Its translation is CASTGGTGNTGELFF.

The chain carries TRBV6-5 and TRBJ1-2; D is possibly TRBD1 (5 bases). V lost 0 bases to trimming and J lost 2 bases, with 7 bases between them. The germline V gene has CDR1 MNHEY and CDR2 SVGAGI. This CDR3 has 14 residues. This chain's CDR3 is CASSYSGGNYGYTF. CDR3 in DNA: TGTGCCAGCAGTTACTCGGGGGGGAACTATGGCTACACCTTC.

V gene TRBV6-2 or TRBV6-3 combines with J gene TRBJ2-2; D might be TRBD2 (6 bases). CDR1 and CDR2 from the germline V gene are MNHEY and SVGEGT. The CDR3 runs 17 residues. V dropped 6 bases and J dropped 5 bases, with 22 bases sitting between them. The CDR3 coding sequence is TGTGCCAGCAGCCATATACCGCCGGCTAGCGCTACCGGGGAGCTGTTTTTT. It is translated as CASSHIPPASATGELFF.

This sequence joins TRBV20-1 and TRBJ2-5, with 12 bases aligning to TRBD1. Germline CDR1 DFQATT, CDR2 SNEGSKA (reference sequence). This CDR3 contains 15 residues. V trimming: 3 bases; J trimming: 6 bases; junction bases outside the gene matches: 8. The CDR3: CSASPGTGGGKTQYF. The CDR3 DNA reads as TGCAGTGCTAGTCCCGGGACAGGGGGCGGGAAGACCCAGTACTTC.

The rearrangement links TRBV7-6 to TRBJ2-2; TRBD2 agrees at 7 bases. CDR3 size: 15 residues. V shed 6 bases, J shed 5 bases, and the junction held 9 bases outside the gene matches. Germline CDR1 and CDR2: SGHVS and FNYEAQ. DNA for the CDR3: TGTGCCAGCAGTGGAGCGGCGGGAGTTACCGGGGAGCTGTTTTTT. Translation gives CASSGAAGVTGELFF.

The chain carries TRBV18 and TRBJ1-6; D is unresolved. CDR3 size: 14 residues. V was trimmed by 2 bases and J by 7 bases, leaving 9 bases between them. CDR1 KGHSH and CDR2 LQKENI come from the germline V gene. CDR3 protein: CASSPSTDNSPLHF. The CDR3 DNA follows: TGTGCCAGCTCACCATCCACAGACAATTCACCCCTCCACTTT.

V is TRBV6-2 or TRBV6-3 and J is TRBJ2-7; 9 nucleotides line up with TRBD2. V shed 5 bases, J shed 3 bases, and the junction held 5 bases outside the gene matches. Germline V gene sequence: CDR1 MNHEY, CDR2 SVGEGT. The length of the CDR3 is 14 residues. CDR3 residues: CASSTGTSSYEQYF. The CDR3 nucleotides are TGTGCCAGCAGTACCGGGACTAGCAGCTACGAGCAGTACTTC.

The chain links TRBV3-1 (or the pseudogene TRBV3-2) to TRBJ2-2, with 8 bases aligning to TRBD2. In germline, CDR1 is LGHDT, CDR2 YNNKEL (reference sequence). V lost 1 base and J lost 0; bases outside the gene matches: 10. The CDR3 length is 19 residues. The CDR3 sequence is CASSQAPASGPSNTGELFF. CDR3 DNA: TGTGCCAGCAGCCAAGCCCCAGCTAGCGGGCCATCGAACACCGGGGAGCTGTTTTTT.

The chain employs TRBV6-5 and TRBJ2-5, with 9 bases identical to TRBD2. Germline trimming cut 0 bases from V and 5 bases from J; bases unmatched to any gene: 7. This CDR3 is built from 16 residues. CDR1 and CDR2 (germline): MNHEY, SVGAGI. The CDR3 DNA sequence: TGTGCCAGCAGTTACTCAAGCGGGAGGCCGTCGGAGACCCAGTACTTC. It translates to CASSYSSGRPSETQYF.

V gene TRBV5-4 combines with J gene TRBJ2-1; a possible D gene is TRBD2 (5 bases). CDR1 is SGHNT, CDR2 YYREEE, per germline (reference sequence). V lost 3 bases and J lost 0, with 13 bases in between. The CDR3 loop spans 16 amino acids. The CDR3 nucleotides are TGTGCCAGCAGCTCCCTCGCCGGAGGCTCCTACAATGAGCAGTTCTTC. Its translation is CASSSLAGGSYNEQFF.

The chain has TRBV30 and TRBJ1-4; D is unresolved. Deletions cut 0 bases from V and 2 bases from J, with 7 bases between. The CDR3 has 14 amino acids. Germline V gene data show CDR1 as GTSNPN and CDR2 as SVGIG (reference sequence). CDR3 sequence: CAWSVGATNEKLFF. Written as DNA, the CDR3 is TGTGCCTGGAGTGTGGGAGCGACTAATGAAAAACTGTTTTTT. The entire variable domain, with the rest obtained from reference TRBV30 and TRBJ1-4, is as follows: SQTIHQWPATLVQPVGSPLSLECTVEGTSNPNLYWYRQAAGRGLQLLFYSVGIGQISSEVPQNLSASRPQDRQFILSSKKLLLSDSGFYLCAWSVGATNEKLFFGSGTQLSVL.

The V call is TRBV5-6, the J call TRBJ1-4; possibly TRBD1 for D (5 bases). The CDR3 is made up of 16 amino acids. Trimming pared 0 bases from V and 5 bases from J, leaving 14 bases between. Germline V gene data show CDR1 as SGHDT and CDR2 as YYEEEE. This CDR3 reads CASSLARAGRNEKLFF. CDR3 nucleotides: TGTGCCAGCAGCTTGGCCAGGGCAGGTAGAAATGAAAAACTGTTTTTT. The whole variable domain, filled in from reference TRBV5-6 and TRBJ1-4, reads DAGVTQSPTHLIKTRGQQVTLRCSPKSGHDTVSWYQQALGQGPQFIFQYYEEEERQRGNFPDRFSGHQFPNYSSELNVNALLLGDSALYLCASSLARAGRNEKLFFGSGTQLSVL.

V and J are TRBV29-1 and TRBJ1-1, with D possibly matching TRBD1 (5 bases). The length of the CDR3 is 11 residues. Deletions cut 3 bases from V and 11 bases from J, with 13 bases between. Germline V gene lookup returns CDR1 SQVTM and CDR2 ANQGSEA. Here the CDR3 reads CSVEVGLEAFF. Written as DNA, the CDR3 is TGCAGCGTTGAGGTGGGACTCGAGGCTTTCTTT. The variable domain in full, completed from reference TRBV29-1 and TRBJ1-1, reads SAVISQKPSRDICQRGTSLTIQCQVDSQVTMMFWYRQQPGQSLTLIATANQGSEATYESGFVIDKFPISRPNLTFSTLTVSNMSPEDSSIYLCSVEVGLEAFFGQGTRLTVV.

The chain employs TRBV9 and TRBJ2-5; 10 bases fit TRBD2. The CDR3 has 15 residues. CDR1 and CDR2 from the germline V gene are SGDLS and YYNGEE. V shed 4 bases and J 6 bases; nucleotides not matched to a gene: 9. CDR3 protein: CASSPRSSGGKTQYF. The CDR3 DNA is TGTGCCAGCAGCCCTAGGTCTAGCGGGGGTAAGACCCAGTACTTC. Full variable domain (outside the CDR3, taken from reference TRBV9 and TRBJ2-5): DSGVTQTPKHLITATGQRVTLRCSPRSGDLSVYWYQQSLDQGLQFLIQYYNGEERAKGNILERFSAQQFPDLHSELNLSSLELGDSALYFCASSPRSSGGKTQYFGPGTRLLVL.

This chain uses TRBV4-2 with TRBJ2-5; possibly TRBD2 for D (6 bases). The germline V gene encodes CDR1 LGHNA and CDR2 YNFKEQ. V lost 0 bases to trimming and J lost 4 bases, with 9 bases between them. The CDR3 contains 14 residues. The CDR3 coding sequence is TGTGCCAGCAGCCAAGAGGTCGGGGGAGAGACCCAGTACTTC. Translating gives CASSQEVGGETQYF.

A few counts support this clone. This sequence joins TRBV25-1 and TRBJ1-2, with 8 positions matching TRBD1. V gave up 4 bases and J gave up 7 bases; unmatched junction bases: 5. The CDR3 is 13 residues long. Germline CDR1 MGHDK, CDR2 SYGVNS. This CDR3 reads CASSGQTGGGYTF. The CDR3, as DNA: TGTGCCAGCAGTGGCCAAACAGGGGGTGGCTACACCTTC.

This clone was seen a single time. The rearrangement links TRBV28 to TRBJ1-6; weak D call: TRBD1 (6 bases). Germline V gene data show CDR1 as MDHEN and CDR2 as SYDVKM. The V gene lost 4 bases and the J gene lost 0 bases, with 7 bases spanning the gap. The CDR3 is 15 amino acids. The CDR3 region has the DNA TGTGCCAGCAGTTCACAGGGCTCCTATAATTCACCCCTCCACTTT. Its translation: CASSSQGSYNSPLHF.

This sequence joins TRBV30 and TRBJ2-2, with no clear D. Trimming removed 0 bases at V and 4 bases at J, with 6 bases between. CDR1 GTSNPN and CDR2 SVGIG come from the germline V gene (reference sequence). The CDR3 has 13 residues. The CDR3 is CAWSVRVTGELFF. In nucleotides, the CDR3 is TGTGCCTGGAGTGTCCGGGTCACCGGGGAGCTGTTTTTT.

DNA of the CDR3: TGTGCCAGCAGTTTAACTAGCCGAGAGCAGTTCTTC. Translated, it gives CASSLTSREQFF. The chain has TRBV12-3 or TRBV12-4 and TRBJ2-1; D may be TRBD2 (6 bases). The V gene lost 2 bases and the J gene lost 10 bases, with 9 bases spanning the gap. The CDR3 contains 12 residues.

This sequence joins TRBV3-1 (or the pseudogene TRBV3-2) and TRBJ1-5; D perhaps matches TRBD1 (6 bases). Germline values: CDR1 LGHDT, CDR2 YNNKEL (reference sequence). V lost 4 bases and J lost 6, with 10 bases in between. The CDR3 loop spans 13 amino acids. CDR3 protein: CASSRGGGQPQHF. The CDR3 coding sequence is TGTGCCAGCAGCCGTGGGGGCGGTCAGCCCCAGCATTTT.

CDR3 loop: CASGRGGTGELFF. The DNA of the CDR3 is TGTGCCAGCGGGAGGGGGGGCACCGGGGAGCTGTTTTTT. The rearrangement joins TRBV6-5 to TRBJ2-2; possibly TRBD2 for D (7 bases). V dropped 8 bases and J dropped 4 bases, with 11 bases sitting between them. Germline-derived CDR1 and CDR2 are MNHEY and SVGAGI. The CDR3 is 13 residues long.

V gene TRBV3-1 (or the pseudogene TRBV3-2) combines with J gene TRBJ1-4, with 7 nucleotides matching TRBD1. This CDR3 spans 14 amino acids. Looked up from germline, CDR1 is LGHDT and CDR2 is YNNKEL (reference sequence). V was pared by 3 bases and J by 7 bases, with 5 bases of the junction left unmatched. The CDR3 spells CASSHRQGGEKLFF. In DNA, the CDR3 is TGTGCCAGCAGCCATCGACAGGGTGGTGAAAAACTGTTTTTT.

This clone was detected only a few times. The CDR3 loop is CASTKSGGNTEAFF. CDR3 DNA sequence: TGCGCCAGCACTAAATCGGGGGGGAACACTGAAGCTTTCTTT. This chain joins TRBV5-1 and TRBJ1-1, with a tentative D call TRBD1 (5 bases). The CDR3 is 14 amino acids. Germline V CDR1 and CDR2: SGHRS, YFSETQ. V shed 6 bases and J shed 1 base, with 13 bases lying between them.

This CDR3 reads CASRPDRGPAGGSYEQYF. The CDR3 DNA is TGTGCCAGCAGACCCGACAGGGGCCCAGCGGGGGGCTCCTACGAGCAGTACTTC. The chain has TRBV7-6 and TRBJ2-7, with a possible D match to TRBD2 (9 bases). The V and J ends lost 6 bases and 0 bases respectively, with 24 bases between them. This CDR3 region has 18 residues. CDR1 is SGHVS, CDR2 FNYEAQ, per germline.

In its sample, this clone was seen once. V is TRBV10-3 and J is TRBJ2-7; 7 nucleotides line up with TRBD1. Unmatched junction bases numbered 11, after V lost 10 bases and J lost 5 bases. The CDR3 is 13 residues long. The V gene's germline CDR1 is ENHRY and CDR2 SYGVKD. The chain's CDR3 is CASGQVMGDEQYF. The DNA for the CDR3 is TGTGCCAGCGGACAGGTAATGGGTGACGAGCAGTACTTC.

The rearrangement links TRBV7-2 to TRBJ2-3; 7 bases are a match to TRBD2. The CDR3 loop spans 16 amino acids. Trimming removed 4 bases from V and 0 bases from J; junction bases left unmatched: 7. The germline CDR1 and CDR2 sequences are SGHTA and FQGNSA. CDR3 sequence: CASSYQSGTSTDTQYF. CDR3 bases: TGTGCCAGCAGCTATCAGAGCGGGACTAGCACAGATACGCAGTATTTT.

The CDR3 loop is CASSVGSGTDTQYF. DNA for the CDR3: TGTGCCAGCAGTGTTGGTAGCGGCACAGATACGCAGTATTTT. V and J are TRBV2 and TRBJ2-3; D might be TRBD2 (5 bases). V shed 4 bases and J shed 1 base, with 9 bases lying between them. Germline loops: CDR1 SNHLY, CDR2 FYNNEI. CDR3 length: 14 residues.